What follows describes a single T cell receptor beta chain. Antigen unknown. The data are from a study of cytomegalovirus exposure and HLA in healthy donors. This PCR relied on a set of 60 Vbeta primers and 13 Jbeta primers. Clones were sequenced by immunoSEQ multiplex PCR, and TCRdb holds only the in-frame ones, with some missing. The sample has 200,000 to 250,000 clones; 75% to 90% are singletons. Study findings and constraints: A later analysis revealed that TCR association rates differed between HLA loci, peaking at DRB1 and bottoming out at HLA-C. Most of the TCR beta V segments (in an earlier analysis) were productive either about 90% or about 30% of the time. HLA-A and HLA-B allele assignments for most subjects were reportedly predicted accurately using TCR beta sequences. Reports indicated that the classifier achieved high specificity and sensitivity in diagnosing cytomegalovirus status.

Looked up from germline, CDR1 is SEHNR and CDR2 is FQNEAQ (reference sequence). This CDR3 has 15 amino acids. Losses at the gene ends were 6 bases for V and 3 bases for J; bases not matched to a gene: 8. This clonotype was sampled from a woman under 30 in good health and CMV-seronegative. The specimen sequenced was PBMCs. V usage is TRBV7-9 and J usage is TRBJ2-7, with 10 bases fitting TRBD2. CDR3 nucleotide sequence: TGTGCCAGCAGTTCAGGACTAGCGGTGGTCTACGAGCAGTACTTC. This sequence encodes CASSSGLAVVYEQYF.